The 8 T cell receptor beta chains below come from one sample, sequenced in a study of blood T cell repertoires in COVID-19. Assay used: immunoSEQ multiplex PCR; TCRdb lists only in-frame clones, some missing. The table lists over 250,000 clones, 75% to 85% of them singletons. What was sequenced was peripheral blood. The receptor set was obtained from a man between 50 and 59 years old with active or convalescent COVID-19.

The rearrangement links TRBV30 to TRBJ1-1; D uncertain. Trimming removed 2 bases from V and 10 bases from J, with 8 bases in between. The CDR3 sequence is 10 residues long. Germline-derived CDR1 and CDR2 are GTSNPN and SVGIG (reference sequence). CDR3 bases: TGTGCCTGGAGTAGGGAGGTAGCTTTCTTT. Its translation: CAWSREVAFF. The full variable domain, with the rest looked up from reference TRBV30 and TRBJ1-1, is SQTIHQWPATLVQPVGSPLSLECTVEGTSNPNLYWYRQAAGRGLQLLFYSVGIGQISSEVPQNLSASRPQDRQFILSSKKLLLSDSGFYLCAWSREVAFFGQGTRLTVV.

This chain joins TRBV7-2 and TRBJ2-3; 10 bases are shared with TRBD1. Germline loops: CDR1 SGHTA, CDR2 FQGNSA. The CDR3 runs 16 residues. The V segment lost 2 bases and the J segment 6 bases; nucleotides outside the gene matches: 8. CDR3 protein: CASSLWDRGRGDTQYF. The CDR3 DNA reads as TGTGCCAGCAGCTTATGGGACAGGGGAAGGGGGGATACGCAGTATTTT.

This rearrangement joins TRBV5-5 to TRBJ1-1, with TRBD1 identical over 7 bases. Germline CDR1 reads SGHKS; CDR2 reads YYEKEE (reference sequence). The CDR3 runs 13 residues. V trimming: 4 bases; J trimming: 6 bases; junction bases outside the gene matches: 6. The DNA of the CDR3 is TGTGCCAGCAGCAGCGGCGACAGGGCTGAAGCTTTCTTT. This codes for CASSSGDRAEAFF.

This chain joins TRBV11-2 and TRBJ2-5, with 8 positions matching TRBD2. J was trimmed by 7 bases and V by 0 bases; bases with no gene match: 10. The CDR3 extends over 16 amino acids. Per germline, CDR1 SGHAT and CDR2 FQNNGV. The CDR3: CASSLDLFGGVGTQYF. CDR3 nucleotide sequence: TGTGCCAGCAGCTTAGATTTGTTCGGGGGGGTCGGGACCCAGTACTTC.

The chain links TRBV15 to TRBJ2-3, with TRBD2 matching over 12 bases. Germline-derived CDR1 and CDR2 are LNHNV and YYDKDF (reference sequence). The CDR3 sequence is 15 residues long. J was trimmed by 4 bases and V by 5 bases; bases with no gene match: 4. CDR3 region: CATSVRLAGADTQYF. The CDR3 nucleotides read TGTGCCACCAGCGTCCGACTAGCGGGAGCAGATACGCAGTATTTT.

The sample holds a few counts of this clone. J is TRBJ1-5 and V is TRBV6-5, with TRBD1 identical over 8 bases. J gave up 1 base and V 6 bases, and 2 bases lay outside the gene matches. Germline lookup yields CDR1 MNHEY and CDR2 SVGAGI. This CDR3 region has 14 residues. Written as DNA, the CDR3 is TGTGCCAGCAGACAGGGGGGAAGCAATCAGCCCCAGCATTTT. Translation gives CASRQGGSNQPQHF.

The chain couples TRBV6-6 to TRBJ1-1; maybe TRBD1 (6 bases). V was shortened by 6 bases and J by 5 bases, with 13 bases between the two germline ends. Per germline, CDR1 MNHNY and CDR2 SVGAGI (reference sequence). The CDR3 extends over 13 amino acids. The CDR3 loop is CASSPGTKTEAFF. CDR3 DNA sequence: TGTGCCAGCAGCCCAGGGACAAAAACTGAAGCTTTCTTT.

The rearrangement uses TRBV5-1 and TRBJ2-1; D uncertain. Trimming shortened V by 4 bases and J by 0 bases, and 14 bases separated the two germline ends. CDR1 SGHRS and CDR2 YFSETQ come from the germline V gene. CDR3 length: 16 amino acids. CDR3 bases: TGCGCCAGCAGCCCCCACGGAGAAAGCTCCTACAATGAGCAGTTCTTC. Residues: CASSPHGESSYNEQFF.